These 15 T cell receptor beta chains were sequenced from one sample in a study of T cells in Graves' hyperthyroidism and ophthalmopathy. RNA transcripts were the template for amplifying TCR beta CDR3 regions. The TCR CDR3 was amplified in a first-round RT-PCR using the HTBI primer set. TCRdb itself ran the multiplex PCR reads through MiXCR, one entry per CDR3 protein. The sample has about 300,000 distinct CDR3 sequences, approximately 19% seen once. Sequencing was carried out using blood. The receptors shown here come from a man between 45 and 60 years old with Graves' ophthalmopathy.

As to this clonotype: Possible read error: a much larger clone is one base away. J is TRBJ1-2 and V is TRBV30, with D unresolved. Per germline, CDR1 GTSNPN and CDR2 SVGIG (reference sequence). The CDR3 sequence is 13 residues long. CDR3 loop: CARSVGGLNGYTF. The CDR3 region has the DNA TGTGCCCGGAGTGTGGGCGGGTTGAATGGCTACACCTTC.

This clonotype was counted many times. This rearrangement joins TRBV20-1 to TRBJ1-4; no clear D. The germline CDR1 and CDR2 sequences are DFQATT and SNEGSKA (reference sequence). The V end lost 6 bases, the J end lost 3 bases, and 14 bases lay between the germline ends. There are 14 residues in the CDR3. In nucleotides, the CDR3 is TGCAGTGCGAGCCGCCGGAGCGCTAATGAAAAACTGTTTTTT. It codes for CSASRRSANEKLFF.

This clonotype was picked up many times. The V gene is TRBV20-1, the J gene TRBJ2-1; 12 positions agree with TRBD2. Germline V gene sequence: CDR1 DFQATT, CDR2 SNEGSKA (reference sequence). This CDR3 is built from 17 residues. Trimming at V came to 0 bases and at J to 8 bases, leaving 11 bases not matched to a gene. The CDR3 coding sequence is TGCAGTGCTAGAGATCTTTCCACTAGCGGGAGGAAGGATGAGCAGTTCTTC. Its translation: CSARDLSTSGRKDEQFF.

This clonotype has a count of ten or more. The V call is TRBV2, the J call TRBJ2-2, with 11 bases identical to TRBD2. CDR1 and CDR2 from the germline V gene are SNHLY and FYNNEI. The ends lost 8 bases at V and 7 bases at J; junction bases unmatched: 12. The CDR3 loop spans 16 amino acids. This CDR3 is CASRLTSGTSGGELFF. The CDR3 bases are TGTGCCAGCCGACTGACTAGCGGGACGTCGGGCGGGGAGCTGTTTTTT. The full variable domain, in which reference TRBV2 and TRBJ2-2 provide the parts outside the CDR3, is EPEVTQTPSHQVTQMGQEVILRCVPISNHLYFYWYRQILGQKVEFLVSFYNNEISEKSEIFDDQFSVERPDGSNFTLKIRSTKLEDSAMYFCASRLTSGTSGGELFFGEGSRLTVL.

This clonotype occurred a few times. This sequence joins TRBV28 and TRBJ2-7, with a possible D match to TRBD1 (6 bases). This CDR3 spans 14 amino acids. V gave up 3 bases and J gave up 1 base, with 10 bases separating them. From germline, CDR1 is MDHEN and CDR2 SYDVKM. The CDR3, as DNA: TGTGCCAGCAGTTTTGCGACAGGATCCTACGAGCAGTACTTC. Translating gives CASSFATGSYEQYF.

This clonotype was counted at least ten times. The chain combines TRBV9 with TRBJ2-1, with 11 bases aligning to TRBD2. Germline CDR1 reads SGDLS; CDR2 reads YYNGEE. Losses at the gene ends were 3 bases for V and 8 bases for J; bases not matched to a gene: 4. This CDR3 is 14 amino acids long. The chain's CDR3 is CASSAGLAGHEQFF. The CDR3, as DNA: TGTGCCAGCAGCGCCGGACTAGCGGGCCATGAGCAGTTCTTC.

There are many counts of this clonotype. The CDR3 DNA reads as TGCGCCAGCAGAAGAGCGGAGGGCTCCTACAATGAGCAGTTCTTC. Translating it yields CASRRAEGSYNEQFF. This rearrangement joins TRBV5-1 to TRBJ2-1; D is perhaps TRBD2 (6 bases). Per germline, CDR1 SGHRS and CDR2 YFSETQ. This CDR3 contains 15 residues. V lost 5 bases and J lost 0, with 12 bases in between.

The V gene is TRBV20-1, the J gene TRBJ2-3, with 10 bases matching TRBD2. V trimming: 6 bases; J trimming: 4 bases; junction bases outside the gene matches: 10. The CDR3 length is 15 residues. Germline assignment: CDR1 DFQATT and CDR2 SNEGSKA (reference sequence). CDR3 DNA sequence: TGCAGTGCCTTACCCCTAGCGGGAGACCCAGATACGCAGTATTTT. Residues: CSALPLAGDPDTQYF.

This clonotype came up a few times. This chain joins TRBV12-3 or TRBV12-4 and TRBJ2-2; D remains ambiguous. The CDR3 is 15 residues long. Between the trimmed V and J ends, which lost 6 bases and 5 bases, there was a span of 16 bases. CDR3 nucleotides: TGTGCCAGCAGCTCAACCGGTTGGAAGACCGGGGAGCTGTTTTTT. It encodes CASSSTGWKTGELFF.

DNA for the CDR3: TGTGCCAGCAGTTTAGCGGGGTTGGGCGAGACCCAGTACTTC. This encodes CASSLAGLGETQYF. This chain uses TRBV12-3 or TRBV12-4 with TRBJ2-5, with D unclear. The CDR3 length is 14 residues. V was trimmed by 0 bases and J by 5 bases, leaving 10 bases between them.

This clonotype has at least ten counts. The chain joins TRBV3-1 to TRBJ1-4; a weak D match, TRBD1 (6 bases). This CDR3 spans 16 amino acids. Germline V lookup: CDR1 LGHDT, CDR2 YNNKEL (reference sequence). V dropped 7 bases and J dropped 5 bases, with 20 bases sitting between them. The chain's CDR3 is CASTKRGGRSNEKLFF. CDR3 nucleotides: TGTGCCAGCACCAAAAGGGGGGGAAGATCGAATGAAAAACTGTTTTTT.

The rearrangement joins TRBV2 to TRBJ2-7; 7 bases agree with TRBD1. V lost 2 bases to trimming and J lost 3 bases; unmatched junction nucleotides: 4. The V gene's germline CDR1 is SNHLY and CDR2 FYNNEI. The CDR3 consists of 14 residues. The DNA of the CDR3 is TGTGCCAGCAGTGAATGGGACAGTTTCTACGAGCAGTACTTC. As protein: CASSEWDSFYEQYF.

This clonotype was observed a handful of times. This chain connects TRBV24-1 to TRBJ1-1, with TRBD1 matching over 9 bases. CDR3 length: 13 amino acids. The germline V gene has CDR1 KGHDR and CDR2 SFDVKD. Trimming took 3 bases from V and 9 from J; bases not matched to a gene: 4. The CDR3 reads CATSDRDREQAFF. CDR3 bases: TGTGCCACCAGTGATCGGGACAGGGAGCAAGCTTTCTTT.

The chain recombines TRBV9 with TRBJ1-6; no clear D. Germline lookup yields CDR1 SGDLS and CDR2 YYNGEE. The germline V and J ends were trimmed by 0 bases and 6 bases, with 10 bases remaining between them. This CDR3 contains 15 residues. Here the CDR3 DNA reads TGTGCCAGCAGCGTAGAAGGGAGTCCTAATTCACCCCTCCACTTT. It is translated as CASSVEGSPNSPLHF.

This chain connects TRBV6-1 to TRBJ2-7, with D tentatively TRBD1 (5 bases). The CDR3 runs to 14 residues. With 5 bases removed from V and 2 bases from J, the gap between germline ends came to 13 bases. Germline-derived CDR1 and CDR2 are MNHNS and SASEGT. CDR3 amino acids: CASSSYQTAYEQYF. DNA for the CDR3: TGTGCCAGCAGTTCTTATCAGACAGCCTACGAGCAGTACTTC.